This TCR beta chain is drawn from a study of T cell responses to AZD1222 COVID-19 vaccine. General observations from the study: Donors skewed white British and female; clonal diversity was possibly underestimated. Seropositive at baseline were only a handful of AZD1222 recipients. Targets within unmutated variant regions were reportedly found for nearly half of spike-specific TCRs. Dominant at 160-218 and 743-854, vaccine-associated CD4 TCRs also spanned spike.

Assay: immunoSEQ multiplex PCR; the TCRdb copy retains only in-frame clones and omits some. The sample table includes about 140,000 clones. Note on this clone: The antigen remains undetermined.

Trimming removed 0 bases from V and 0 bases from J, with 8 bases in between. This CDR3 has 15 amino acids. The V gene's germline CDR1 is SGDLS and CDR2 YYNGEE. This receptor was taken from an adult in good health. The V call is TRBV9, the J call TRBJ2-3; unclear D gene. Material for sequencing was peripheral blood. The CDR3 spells CASSVDSPSTDTQYF. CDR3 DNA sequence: TGTGCCAGCAGCGTAGATTCCCCTAGCACAGATACGCAGTATTTT.